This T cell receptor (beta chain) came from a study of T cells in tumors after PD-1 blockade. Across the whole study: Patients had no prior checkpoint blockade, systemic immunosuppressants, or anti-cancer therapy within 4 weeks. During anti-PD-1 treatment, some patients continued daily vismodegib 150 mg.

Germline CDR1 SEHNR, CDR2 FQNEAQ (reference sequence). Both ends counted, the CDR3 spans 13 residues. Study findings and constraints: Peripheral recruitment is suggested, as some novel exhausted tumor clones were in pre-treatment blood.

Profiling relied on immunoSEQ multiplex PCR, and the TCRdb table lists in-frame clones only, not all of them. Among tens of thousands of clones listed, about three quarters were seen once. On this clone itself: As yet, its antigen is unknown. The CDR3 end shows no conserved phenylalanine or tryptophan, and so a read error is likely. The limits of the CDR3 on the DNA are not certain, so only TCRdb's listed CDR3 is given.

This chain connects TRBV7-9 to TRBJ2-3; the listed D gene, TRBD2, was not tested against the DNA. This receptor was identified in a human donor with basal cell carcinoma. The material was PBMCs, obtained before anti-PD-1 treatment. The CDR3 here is CASSLNPRDSSSL.